This TCR beta chain was identified in a study of shared clonotypes between healthy human individuals. Worth noting for this clone: Its antigen remains unidentified.

Study conclusions and caveats: Relative to their counterparts shared across all four donors, non-shared clonotypes exhibited diminished generation probabilities. Naive subsets tended to show greater estimated richness than memory subsets.

The table came from immunoSEQ multiplex PCR; TCRdb's copy has only in-frame clones and leaves some out. Of roughly 660,000 clones in the sample, about 90% are singletons; the top ten hold about a third. The ends lost 4 bases at V and 2 bases at J; junction bases unmatched: 5. CDR3 length: 15 residues. In germline, CDR1 is MGHRA, CDR2 YSYEKL. The V gene is TRBV4-1, the J gene TRBJ1-2, with 9 bases lining up with TRBD1. Sequencing input: memory CD8+ T cells from PBMCs. Subset in this sample: CD45RO+ cells pooled with CCR7-negative TemRA cells. The clonotype comes from a man younger than 35 in good health. Some clones in this sample may be carry-over from other donors' samples. The CDR3 nucleotides read TGCGCCAGCAGCCTGGGGACAGGGTGGAACTATGGCTACACCTTC. This encodes CASSLGTGWNYGYTF.